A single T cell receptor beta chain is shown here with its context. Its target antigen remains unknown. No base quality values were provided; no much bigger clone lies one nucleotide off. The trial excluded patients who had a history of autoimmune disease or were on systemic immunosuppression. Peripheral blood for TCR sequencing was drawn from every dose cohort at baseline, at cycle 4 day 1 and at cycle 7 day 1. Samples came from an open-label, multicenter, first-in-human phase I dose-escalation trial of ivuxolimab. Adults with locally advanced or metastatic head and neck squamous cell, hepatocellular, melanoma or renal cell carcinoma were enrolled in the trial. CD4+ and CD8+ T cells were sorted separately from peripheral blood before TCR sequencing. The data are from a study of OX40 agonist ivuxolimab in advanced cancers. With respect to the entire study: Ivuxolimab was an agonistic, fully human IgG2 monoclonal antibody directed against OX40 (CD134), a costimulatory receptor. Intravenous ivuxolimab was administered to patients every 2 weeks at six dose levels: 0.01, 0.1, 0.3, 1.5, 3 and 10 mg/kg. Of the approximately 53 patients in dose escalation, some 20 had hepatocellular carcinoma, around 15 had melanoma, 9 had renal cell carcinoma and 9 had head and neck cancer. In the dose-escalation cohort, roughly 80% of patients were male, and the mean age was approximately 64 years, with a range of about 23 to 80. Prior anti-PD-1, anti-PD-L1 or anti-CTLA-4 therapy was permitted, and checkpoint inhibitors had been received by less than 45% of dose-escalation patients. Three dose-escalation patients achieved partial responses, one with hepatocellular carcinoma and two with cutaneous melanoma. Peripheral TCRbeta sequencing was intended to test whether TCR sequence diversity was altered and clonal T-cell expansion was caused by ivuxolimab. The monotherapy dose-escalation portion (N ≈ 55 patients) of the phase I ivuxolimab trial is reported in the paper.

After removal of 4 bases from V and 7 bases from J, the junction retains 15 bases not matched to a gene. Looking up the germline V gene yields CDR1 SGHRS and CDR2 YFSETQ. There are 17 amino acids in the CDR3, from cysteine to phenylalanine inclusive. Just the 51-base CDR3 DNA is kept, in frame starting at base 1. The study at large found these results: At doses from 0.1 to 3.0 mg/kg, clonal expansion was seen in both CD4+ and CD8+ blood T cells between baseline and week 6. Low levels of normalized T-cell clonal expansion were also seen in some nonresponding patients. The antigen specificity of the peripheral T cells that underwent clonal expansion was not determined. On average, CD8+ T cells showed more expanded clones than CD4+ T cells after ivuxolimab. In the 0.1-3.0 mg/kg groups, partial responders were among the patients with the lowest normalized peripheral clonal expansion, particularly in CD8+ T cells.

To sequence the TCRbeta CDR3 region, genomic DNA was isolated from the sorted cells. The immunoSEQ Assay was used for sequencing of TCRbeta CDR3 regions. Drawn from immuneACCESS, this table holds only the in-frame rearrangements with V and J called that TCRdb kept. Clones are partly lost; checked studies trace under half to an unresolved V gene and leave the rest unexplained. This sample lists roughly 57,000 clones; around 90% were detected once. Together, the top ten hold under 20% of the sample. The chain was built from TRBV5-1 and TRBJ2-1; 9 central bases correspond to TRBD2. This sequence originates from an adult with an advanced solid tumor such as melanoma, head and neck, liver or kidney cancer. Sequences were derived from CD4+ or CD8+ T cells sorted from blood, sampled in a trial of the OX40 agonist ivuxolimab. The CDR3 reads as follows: CASSLQGVSGSGNEQFF. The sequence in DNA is TGCGCCAGCAGCCTACAAGGGGTTAGCGGGAGTGGTAATGAGCAGTTCTTC. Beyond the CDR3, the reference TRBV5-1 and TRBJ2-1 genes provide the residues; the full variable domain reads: KAGVTQTPRYLIKTRGQQVTLSCSPISGHRSVSWYQQTPGQGLQFLFEYFSETQRNKGNFPGRFSGRQFSNSRSEMNVSTLELGDSALYLCASSLQGVSGSGNEQFFGPGTRLTVL.